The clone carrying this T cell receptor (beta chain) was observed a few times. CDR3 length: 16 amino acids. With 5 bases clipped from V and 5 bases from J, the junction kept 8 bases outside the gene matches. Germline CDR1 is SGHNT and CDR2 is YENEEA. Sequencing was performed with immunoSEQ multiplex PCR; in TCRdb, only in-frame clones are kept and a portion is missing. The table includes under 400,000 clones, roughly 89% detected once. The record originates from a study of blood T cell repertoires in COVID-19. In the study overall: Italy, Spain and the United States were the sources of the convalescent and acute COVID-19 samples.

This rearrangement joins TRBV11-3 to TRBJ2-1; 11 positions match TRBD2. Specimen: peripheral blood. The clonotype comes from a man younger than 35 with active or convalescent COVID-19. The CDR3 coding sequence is TGTGCCAGCAGCGAGTATAGCGGGAGGGGAGACAATGAGCAGTTCTTC. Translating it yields CASSEYSGRGDNEQFF.